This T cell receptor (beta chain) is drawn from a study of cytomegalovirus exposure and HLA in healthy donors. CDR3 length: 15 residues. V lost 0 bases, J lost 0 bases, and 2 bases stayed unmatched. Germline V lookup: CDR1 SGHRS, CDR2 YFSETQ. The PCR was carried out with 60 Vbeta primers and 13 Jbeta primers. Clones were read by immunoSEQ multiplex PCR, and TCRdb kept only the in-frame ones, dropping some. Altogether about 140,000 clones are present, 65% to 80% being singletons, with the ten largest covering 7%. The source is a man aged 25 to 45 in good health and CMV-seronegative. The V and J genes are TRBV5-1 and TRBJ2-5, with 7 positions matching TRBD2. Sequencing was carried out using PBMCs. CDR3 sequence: CASSLGGTNQETQYF. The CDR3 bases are TGCGCCAGCAGCTTGGGCGGGACTAACCAAGAGACCCAGTACTTC. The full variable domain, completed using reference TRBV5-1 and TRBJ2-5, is KAGVTQTPRYLIKTRGQQVTLSCSPISGHRSVSWYQQTPGQGLQFLFEYFSETQRNKGNFPGRFSGRQFSNSRSEMNVSTLELGDSALYLCASSLGGTNQETQYFGPGTRLLVL.